The next 11 T cell receptor beta chains were all read from a single sample in a study of shared clonotypes between healthy human individuals (dated by TCRdb to the early 2020s). Library generation was performed with the immunoSEQ multiplex PCR assay. TCRdb holds this immuneACCESS table with in-frame rearrangements only. Some clones are missing; in checked studies, unresolved V genes explain under half, and the rest has no known cause. The sample table lists some 2,000,000 clones, 90% to 95% of them with a count of one. The ten largest clones capture roughly 0.13% of the sample. The sequenced material came from naive CD4+ T cells sorted from blood. The cell subset or site label for this specimen denotes: CD45RA+ positively selected. Every receptor here comes from a man aged 18 to 30 in good health.

This chain joins TRBV5-4 and TRBJ1-4, with 8 nucleotides matching TRBD1. The CDR3 totals 15 residues. Germline V gene data show CDR1 as SGHNT and CDR2 as YYREEE (reference sequence). V was pared by 4 bases and J by 4 bases, with 6 bases of the junction left unmatched. For the CDR3, the DNA is TGTGCCAGCAGCCTCGGACAGGGAAGTAATGAAAAACTGTTTTTT. Its translation is CASSLGQGSNEKLFF.

This clone came up once. This chain connects TRBV6-5 to TRBJ1-6; 9 bases match TRBD1. Germline V lookup: CDR1 MNHEY, CDR2 SVGAGI. CDR3 length equals 16 residues. The junction had 6 bases not matched to a gene; V was cut back by 0 bases and J by 9 bases. The CDR3 loop reads CASSYSPGTGTSPLHF. The CDR3 DNA follows: TGTGCCAGCAGTTACTCTCCCGGGACAGGGACTTCACCCCTCCACTTT.

The chain uses TRBV21-1 and TRBJ1-6; the D segment call TRBD1 is taken from the table without a DNA check. TRBV21-1 is a documented pseudogene. The CDR3 loop spans 15 amino acids. The CDR3 region is CASGCWATRDSPLHF. CDR3 coding DNA: TGTGCCAGCGGGTGCTGGGCCACCCGCGATTCACCCCTCCACTTT.

The chain employs TRBV2 and TRBJ1-2; no definite D call. Germline lookup yields CDR1 SNHLY and CDR2 FYNNEI. The CDR3 runs to 15 residues. Trimming cost V 2 bases and J 2 bases, with 12 bases left between them. The CDR3 nucleotides are TGTGCCAGCAGTGAACGGGGTCTAGGGAACTATGGCTACACCTTC. This sequence encodes CASSERGLGNYGYTF.

The chain combines TRBV11-2 with TRBJ1-4, with TRBD1 matching 7 bases. Germline V gene lookup returns CDR1 SGHAT and CDR2 FQNNGV. After removal of 5 bases from V and 5 bases from J, the junction contained 8 bases not matched to a gene. This CDR3 contains 15 residues. CDR3 amino acids: CASSQRQGPNEKLFF. CDR3 coding DNA: TGTGCCAGCAGCCAGAGACAGGGTCCCAATGAAAAACTGTTTTTT.

CDR3 loop: CASSWTGSTDTQYF. DNA for the CDR3: TGTGCCAGCAGTTGGACTGGAAGCACAGATACGCAGTATTTT. The gene calls are TRBV6-6 and TRBJ2-3, with D tentatively TRBD2 (5 bases). The CDR3 runs 14 residues. CDR1 and CDR2 from the germline V gene are MNHNY and SVGAGI (reference sequence). Trimming removed 4 bases from V and 0 bases from J, with 8 bases in between.

This clone was observed a single time. This chain connects TRBV18 to TRBJ2-7; TRBD2 matches at 15 bases. The germline CDR1 and CDR2 sequences are KGHSH and LQKENI. V dropped 6 bases and J dropped 2; count of bases not matched to a gene: 5. CDR3 size: 16 residues. The CDR3 loop is CASSGTSGGPAYEQYF. CDR3 coding DNA: TGTGCCAGCTCGGGGACTAGCGGGGGGCCGGCCTACGAGCAGTACTTC.

V usage is TRBV5-1 and J usage is TRBJ1-6; no firm D call. V lost 0 bases, J lost 4 bases, and 2 bases lay in between. Germline V gene data show CDR1 as SGHRS and CDR2 as YFSETQ. CDR3 length: 13 amino acids. CDR3 sequence: CASSLGYNSPLHF. For the CDR3, the DNA is TGCGCCAGCAGCTTGGGTTATAATTCACCCCTCCACTTT.

This sequence joins TRBV5-6 and TRBJ1-2; D gene uncertain. CDR1 and CDR2 (germline): SGHDT, YYEEEE. V gave up 2 bases and J gave up 6 bases, with 20 bases separating them. The CDR3 has 16 residues. Here the CDR3 reads CASSLVVRVSLDGYTF. Written as DNA, the CDR3 is TGTGCCAGCAGCTTAGTGGTCCGGGTGTCCCTCGATGGCTACACCTTC.

CDR3 DNA: TGTGCCAGCAGCTGGACTAGCGGGTTCAAGACCCAGTACTTC. Its protein is CASSWTSGFKTQYF. V and J are TRBV13 and TRBJ2-5; 11 bases align to TRBD2. There are 14 residues in the CDR3. The germline V gene has CDR1 PRHDT and CDR2 FYEKMQ (reference sequence). The V and J ends lost 4 bases and 6 bases, in that order; junction bases with no gene match: 4.

To note about this clone: This sample includes further DNA sequences coding for the same CDR3. The chain couples TRBV9 to TRBJ2-1; possible D gene TRBD2, 7 bases. V shed 0 bases and J shed 7 bases, with 14 bases lying between them. Germline CDR1 and CDR2: SGDLS and YYNGEE. The CDR3 is 15 amino acids. CDR3 protein: CASSVATGGRNEQFF. CDR3 coding DNA: TGTGCCAGCAGCGTAGCTACCGGGGGGCGGAATGAGCAGTTCTTC. Full variable domain (remainder filled in from reference TRBV9 and TRBJ2-1): DSGVTQTPKHLITATGQRVTLRCSPRSGDLSVYWYQQSLDQGLQFLIQYYNGEERAKGNILERFSAQQFPDLHSELNLSSLELGDSALYFCASSVATGGRNEQFFGPGTRLTVL.